The 28 T cell receptor beta chains reported below all come from one sample, sequenced in a study of blood T cell repertoires in COVID-19. Libraries were prepared by immunoSEQ multiplex PCR; TCRdb keeps only in-frame clonotypes and omits some of them. Of about 240,000 clones in the sample, approximately 85% were seen once. The sequenced material came from peripheral blood. All receptors come from a man in his fifties with COVID-19, enrolled during active disease.

This clone turned up a few times. The chain uses TRBV4-1 and TRBJ2-1; D gene unclear. In germline, CDR1 is MGHRA, CDR2 YSYEKL. The CDR3 sequence is 15 residues long. Trimming left V 0 bases short and J 8 bases short, with 14 bases between. The CDR3 DNA reads TGCGCCAGCAGCCAAGATCCCCCAGGTGCCTATGAGCAGTTCTTC. As protein: CASSQDPPGAYEQFF.

This chain connects TRBV5-1 to TRBJ2-7; tentative D call: TRBD2 (5 bases). There are 14 residues in the CDR3. The V end was cut by 0 bases, the J end by 5 bases, with 12 bases between. CDR1 is SGHRS, CDR2 YFSETQ, per germline. This CDR3 is CASSLGPGSHEQYF. DNA for the CDR3: TGCGCCAGCAGCTTGGGGCCGGGGTCCCACGAGCAGTACTTC.

The chain carries TRBV13 and TRBJ2-1, with a weak D call TRBD1 (6 bases). Germline V gene lookup returns CDR1 PRHDT and CDR2 FYEKMQ (reference sequence). The V end lost 5 bases, the J end lost 4 bases, and 12 bases lay between the germline ends. This CDR3 is built from 14 residues. The CDR3 DNA sequence: TGTGCCAGCAGCCCAGGGGAAGGTTACAATGAGCAGTTCTTC. As protein: CASSPGEGYNEQFF.

This rearrangement joins TRBV5-1 to TRBJ1-1, with 9 bases fitting TRBD1. Trimming removed 0 bases from V and 5 bases from J; junction bases left unmatched: 8. CDR3 length: 16 residues. The germline V gene has CDR1 SGHRS and CDR2 YFSETQ. CDR3 DNA: TGCGCCAGCAGCTTGGGGCTCCACGGGACAGGGACTGAAGCTTTCTTT. It specifies CASSLGLHGTGTEAFF.

This sequence joins TRBV15 and TRBJ2-5; 13 positions match TRBD2. The CDR3 covers 14 residues. Per the germline V gene, CDR1 is LNHNV and CDR2 is YYDKDF (reference sequence). V shed 3 bases and J 5 bases; nucleotides not matched to a gene: 0. The CDR3 DNA sequence: TGTGCCACCAGCAGGACTAGCGGGGGGGAGACCCAGTACTTC. This translates into CATSRTSGGETQYF.

The V gene is TRBV5-1, the J gene TRBJ2-1, with 7 bases aligning to TRBD2. The germline CDR1 and CDR2 sequences are SGHRS and YFSETQ. The CDR3 loop spans 16 amino acids. The V segment lost 0 bases and the J segment 5 bases; nucleotides outside the gene matches: 8. The CDR3 sequence is CASSLALASGDNEQFF. The CDR3 DNA reads TGCGCCAGCAGCTTGGCTTTGGCTAGCGGTGACAATGAGCAGTTCTTC.

V gene TRBV4-1 combines with J gene TRBJ1-1; 7 bases are shared with TRBD1. This CDR3 comprises 16 residues. With V trimmed by 4 bases and J by 0 bases, 8 bases remained unmatched. The germline V gene encodes CDR1 MGHRA and CDR2 YSYEKL. The CDR3 DNA is TGCGCCAGCAGCCGGGTACAGGGGATCCTGAACACTGAAGCTTTCTTT. Protein sequence: CASSRVQGILNTEAFF.

The chain has TRBV7-8 and TRBJ2-6; 10 nucleotides align to TRBD2. The V gene end was trimmed by 4 bases and the J gene end by 0 bases; junction bases not matched to a gene: 6. Germline CDR1 SGHVS, CDR2 FQNEAQ. The CDR3 loop spans 18 amino acids. CDR3 nucleotides: TGTGCCAGCAGCTACGAGCGGGGGGGAAACTCTGGGGCCAACGTCCTGACTTTC. Protein product: CASSYERGGNSGANVLTF.

This clone was recorded only once. The chain recombines TRBV19 with TRBJ1-5; 7 bases are shared with TRBD1. CDR1 LNHDA and CDR2 SQIVND come from the germline V gene (reference sequence). With V trimmed by 7 bases and J by 2 bases, 11 bases remained unmatched. The CDR3 runs 16 residues. In DNA form, the CDR3 reads TGTGCCAGTATCCGGAGAGGGGGCTTCGGCAATCAGCCCCAGCATTTT. Its protein is CASIRRGGFGNQPQHF. Combining the CDR3 with reference TRBV19 and TRBJ1-5 gives the whole variable domain DGGITQSPKYLFRKEGQNVTLSCEQNLNHDAMYWYRQDPGQGLRLIYYSQIVNDFQKGDIAEGYSVSREKKESFPLTVTSAQKNPTAFYLCASIRRGGFGNQPQHFGDGTRLSIL.

The rearrangement links TRBV6-5 to TRBJ1-5; D perhaps matches TRBD1 (5 bases). CDR3 length: 14 amino acids. The V gene's germline CDR1 is MNHEY and CDR2 SVGAGI. V shed 3 bases and J shed 9 bases, with 15 bases lying between them. CDR3 loop: CASSYGRGDRPQHF. The DNA of the CDR3 is TGTGCCAGCAGTTATGGTCGGGGGGATCGGCCCCAGCATTTT.

The chain employs TRBV19 and TRBJ2-2; TRBD1 agrees at 10 bases. The germline V gene has CDR1 LNHDA and CDR2 SQIVND (reference sequence). There are 16 residues in the CDR3. The J segment lost 2 bases and the V segment lost 10 bases, leaving 10 bases of the junction unmatched. CDR3 sequence (DNA): TGTGCCACTAGCAGACAGGGGGCCCGAAACACCGGGGAGCTGTTTTTT. Its translation is CATSRQGARNTGELFF.

The genes are TRBV7-8 and TRBJ2-2, with D hard to call. Germline V gene data show CDR1 as SGHVS and CDR2 as FQNEAQ. V was pared by 6 bases and J by 0 bases, with 8 bases between. The CDR3 length is 14 residues. The CDR3 spells CASSRQTNTGELFF. CDR3 DNA sequence: TGTGCCAGCAGTCGACAAACGAACACCGGGGAGCTGTTTTTT.

The chain recombines TRBV6-6 with TRBJ1-2; D uncertain. Per the germline V gene, CDR1 is MNHNY and CDR2 is SVGAGI (reference sequence). The V end was cut by 5 bases, the J end by 4 bases, with 14 bases between. The CDR3 has 14 residues. The CDR3 DNA reads TGTGCCAGCAGTCTTGCTTCAGTGTCCTATGGCTACACCTTC. Translating gives CASSLASVSYGYTF.

This chain joins TRBV6-2 or TRBV6-3 and TRBJ2-5; 12 bases align to TRBD2. Germline V lookup: CDR1 MNHEY, CDR2 SVGEGT. V lost 4 bases, J lost 4 bases, and 4 bases stayed unmatched. The CDR3 has 15 residues. The CDR3 nucleotides are TGTGCCAGCAGTTTGACTAGCGGGGGACGAGAGACCCAGTACTTC. Translated, it gives CASSLTSGGRETQYF.

This chain uses TRBV7-3 with TRBJ2-1; possibly TRBD2 for D (6 bases). Germline-derived CDR1 and CDR2 are SGHTA and FQGTGA. The ends were cut back, 3 bases at V and 8 bases at J, with 8 bases in the middle. There are 12 residues in the CDR3. The CDR3 spells CASSLGGDEQFF. The CDR3, as DNA: TGTGCCAGCAGCTTGGGAGGAGATGAGCAGTTCTTC.

This clone was seen just once. The rearrangement links TRBV6-2 or TRBV6-3 to TRBJ1-2; 7 bases line up with TRBD1. V was pared by 2 bases and J by 2 bases, with 8 bases of the junction left unmatched. The CDR3 covers 16 residues. Per germline, CDR1 MNHEY and CDR2 SVGEGT. CDR3 bases: TGTGCCAGCAGTTACCCGAAGACAGGGTTAAACTATGGCTACACCTTC. This gives the protein CASSYPKTGLNYGYTF.

The CDR3: CASSSGLAGYETQYF. CDR3 sequence (DNA): TGTGCCAGCAGCTCGGGACTAGCGGGGTATGAGACCCAGTACTTC. The rearrangement links TRBV9 to TRBJ2-5, with 13 bases aligning to TRBD2. The CDR3 totals 15 residues. V shed 4 bases, J shed 5 bases, and the junction held 5 bases outside the gene matches. Germline loops: CDR1 SGDLS, CDR2 YYNGEE.

In nucleotides, the CDR3 is TGTGCCATCAGTGACGGACAGGGGGCTTCTAATCAGCCCCAGCATTTT. The encoded protein is CAISDGQGASNQPQHF. This chain joins TRBV10-3 and TRBJ1-5; 11 positions agree with TRBD1. This CDR3 comprises 16 residues. V trimming: 3 bases; J trimming: 4 bases; junction bases outside the gene matches: 5. The germline gives CDR1 ENHRY, CDR2 SYGVKD.

This chain uses TRBV24-1 with TRBJ2-7; 10 positions match TRBD1. CDR1 KGHDR and CDR2 SFDVKD come from the germline V gene. With V trimmed by 0 bases and J by 2 bases, 3 bases remained unmatched. The length of the CDR3 is 16 residues. The CDR3 is CATSDLGQGGTYEQYF. The CDR3 region has the DNA TGTGCCACCAGTGATTTGGGACAGGGGGGGACCTACGAGCAGTACTTC.

The chain links TRBV5-1 to TRBJ1-4, with no clear D. Trimming pared 0 bases from V and 7 bases from J, leaving 10 bases between. CDR1 is SGHRS, CDR2 YFSETQ, per germline. The CDR3 runs 14 residues. CDR3 loop: CASSLAESSEKLFF. The DNA for the CDR3 is TGCGCCAGCAGCTTGGCTGAGTCGAGTGAAAAACTGTTTTTT.

The rearrangement joins TRBV30 to TRBJ1-2; D remains unclear. The CDR3 is made up of 13 amino acids. CDR1 and CDR2 (germline): GTSNPN, SVGIG (reference sequence). Trimming removed 1 base from V and 4 bases from J, with 10 bases in between. The CDR3 region is CAWSAQVGYGYTF. CDR3 in DNA: TGTGCCTGGAGTGCTCAGGTTGGCTATGGCTACACCTTC.

The chain uses TRBV6-5 and TRBJ2-7, with a weak D call TRBD1 (6 bases). Germline-derived CDR1 and CDR2 are MNHEY and SVGAGI. The CDR3 is 14 amino acids. V dropped 5 bases and J dropped 2 bases, with 13 bases sitting between them. The CDR3 is CASSLTQGAYEQYF. The DNA of the CDR3 is TGTGCCAGCAGTCTTACACAGGGAGCCTACGAGCAGTACTTC.

The J gene is TRBJ1-4, the V gene TRBV6-5; no clear D gene. From germline, CDR1 is MNHEY and CDR2 SVGAGI. The CDR3 has 12 residues. V was trimmed by 7 bases and J by 5 bases, leaving 8 bases between them. The CDR3 sequence is CASNLSNEKLFF. The CDR3 DNA reads as TGTGCCAGCAACTTGTCGAATGAAAAACTGTTTTTT.

The V call is TRBV7-9, the J call TRBJ2-7; maybe TRBD1 (6 bases). This CDR3 is built from 15 residues. Between the trimmed V and J ends, which lost 4 bases and 3 bases, there was a span of 16 bases. Germline V gives CDR1 SEHNR, CDR2 FQNEAQ (reference sequence). CDR3 protein: CASSSGQTTYYEQYF. The CDR3, as DNA: TGTGCCAGCAGCTCTGGACAGACCACATACTACGAGCAGTACTTC.

The V and J genes are TRBV2 and TRBJ1-2, with D possibly TRBD1 on 6 matching bases. Germline V gene sequence: CDR1 SNHLY, CDR2 FYNNEI. The CDR3 consists of 16 residues. V shed 6 bases and J shed 4 bases, with 21 bases lying between them. Here the CDR3 reads CASSFPAPTGTYGYTF. DNA of the CDR3: TGTGCCAGCAGCTTCCCCGCACCTACAGGGACCTATGGCTACACCTTC. Based on the CDR3 plus reference TRBV2 and TRBJ1-2, the full variable domain is EPEVTQTPSHQVTQMGQEVILRCVPISNHLYFYWYRQILGQKVEFLVSFYNNEISEKSEIFDDQFSVERPDGSNFTLKIRSTKLEDSAMYFCASSFPAPTGTYGYTFGSGTRLTVV.

V gene TRBV2 combines with J gene TRBJ1-6, with TRBD1 matching over 7 bases. Losses at the gene ends were 7 bases for V and 10 bases for J; bases not matched to a gene: 7. From germline, CDR1 is SNHLY and CDR2 FYNNEI. The CDR3 length is 13 residues. CDR3 coding DNA: TGTGCCAGCACTGGCAGGGGGGACTCACCCCTCCACTTT. Residues: CASTGRGDSPLHF.

The chain combines TRBV2 with TRBJ1-4; 8 nucleotides agree with TRBD1. J gave up 2 bases and V 6 bases, and 2 bases lay outside the gene matches. The CDR3 length is 14 residues. In germline, CDR1 is SNHLY, CDR2 FYNNEI. CDR3 bases: TGTGCCAGCAGCAGACAGGGGACTAATGAAAAACTGTTTTTT. Its translation: CASSRQGTNEKLFF.

The rearrangement joins TRBV27 to TRBJ1-6; 9 bases line up with TRBD1. Germline lookup yields CDR1 MNHEY and CDR2 SMNVEV (reference sequence). The CDR3 contains 17 residues. Trimming cost V 0 bases and J 7 bases; bases outside gene matches: 7. CDR3 sequence reads: CASSLSPTGGMNSPLHF. In nucleotides, the CDR3 is TGTGCCAGCAGTTTATCACCAACAGGGGGCATGAATTCACCCCTCCACTTT.